One T cell receptor beta chain is described in this entry. V dropped 1 base and J dropped 4 bases, with 11 bases sitting between them. The CDR3 spans 15 residues. Germline assignment: CDR1 SGHTA and CDR2 FQGNSA. This sample is part of a study of blood T cell repertoires in COVID-19. Sequenced by immunoSEQ multiplex PCR; TCRdb stores in-frame clones only, minus some. The sample consists of 55,000 to 75,000 clones, around 80% of them appearing once. The source of this sequence is a man at least 80 years old with acute or convalescent COVID-19. Sequencing was done on a sample of peripheral blood. The chain has TRBV7-2 and TRBJ1-5, with a possible D match to TRBD1 (5 bases). The CDR3: CASSLGGGMNQPQHF. As DNA, the CDR3 is TGTGCCAGCAGCTTAGGGGGGGGGATGAATCAGCCCCAGCATTTT.